This passage covers 24 T cell receptor beta chains from one sample sequenced in a study of response to subunit inactivated influenza vaccine. TCRdb used MiXCR to reprocess the RT-PCR reads, holding one entry per CDR3 protein. Of about 650,000 distinct CDR3 sequences in the sample, 13% to 15% were seen once. The sequences come from PBMCs from blood, collected less than 15 days before vaccination. All receptors come from a man aged 50 to 60 who received an inactivated influenza vaccine.

This clonotype was seen many times. This chain links TRBV12-3 or TRBV12-4 with TRBJ1-1; D perhaps matches TRBD1 (5 bases). The CDR3 length is 13 residues. Trimming cost V 6 bases and J 6 bases, with 14 bases left between them. The CDR3, as DNA: TGTGCCAGCAGCCCTCTCCGGGGGTCTGAAGCTTTCTTT. It is translated as CASSPLRGSEAFF.

This clonotype was seen more than once but under ten times. This rearrangement joins TRBV2 to TRBJ2-1; weak D call: TRBD2 (5 bases). The CDR3 runs 13 residues. Germline lookup yields CDR1 SNHLY and CDR2 FYNNEI. Trimming stripped 5 bases from V and 2 bases from J, with 7 bases between. The CDR3 is CASSPSTYNEQFF. In DNA form, the CDR3 reads TGTGCCAGCAGTCCTAGCACCTACAATGAGCAGTTCTTC.

This sequence joins TRBV7-9 and TRBJ2-7, with 7 bases fitting TRBD1. Germline-derived CDR1 and CDR2 are SEHNR and FQNEAQ (reference sequence). Trimming took 4 bases from V and 3 from J; bases not matched to a gene: 6. The CDR3 is 14 amino acids. The CDR3, as DNA: TGTGCCAGCAGCTCCATTGGACAGGACTACGAGCAGTACTTC. Residues: CASSSIGQDYEQYF.

The chain employs TRBV5-1 and TRBJ2-5; D is perhaps TRBD1 (6 bases). Germline V lookup: CDR1 SGHRS, CDR2 YFSETQ. This CDR3 has 15 amino acids. V dropped 0 bases and J dropped 1 base, with 10 bases sitting between them. CDR3 sequence: CASSLDGQFQETQYF. The CDR3 nucleotides are TGCGCCAGCAGCTTGGACGGACAGTTCCAAGAGACCCAGTACTTC.

This clonotype was observed a few times. V and J are TRBV7-2 and TRBJ1-2, with a tentative D call TRBD1 (5 bases). The CDR3 has 15 residues. Trimming took 1 base from V and 4 from J, leaving 13 bases between them. The V gene's germline CDR1 is SGHTA and CDR2 FQGNSA. The chain's CDR3 is CASSLGNGGGYGYTF. Written as DNA, the CDR3 is TGTGCCAGCAGCTTAGGCAATGGGGGGGGCTATGGCTACACCTTC.

The V and J genes are TRBV6-2 or TRBV6-3 and TRBJ2-1; D ambiguous. Trimming took 2 bases from V and 5 from J, leaving 10 bases between them. Germline loops: CDR1 MNHEY, CDR2 SVGEGT. The CDR3 is 14 residues long. Written as DNA, the CDR3 is TGTGCCAGCAGTTACCGCCCCTACCACAATGAGCAGTTCTTC. Translating it yields CASSYRPYHNEQFF.

The V call is TRBV28, the J call TRBJ2-7, with D maybe TRBD2 (5 bases). This CDR3 has 16 residues. CDR1 and CDR2 (germline): MDHEN, SYDVKM. Trimming removed 5 bases from V and 0 bases from J, with 17 bases in between. The CDR3 spells CASSPPRDPRSYEQYF. The CDR3 DNA reads TGTGCCAGCAGTCCCCCCCGGGATCCCCGCTCCTACGAGCAGTACTTC.

This chain uses TRBV7-2 with TRBJ2-2; the D is unclear. The CDR3 sequence is 14 residues long. The V end lost 5 bases, the J end lost 9 bases, and 16 bases lay between the germline ends. The germline V gene has CDR1 SGHTA and CDR2 FQGNSA. In DNA form, the CDR3 reads TGTGCCAGCAGCGGGCCCCCCTCGTCCTGGGAGCTGTTTTTT. Amino acid sequence: CASSGPPSSWELFF.

This clonotype has ten or more counts. The chain employs TRBV10-3 and TRBJ2-5, with 7 positions matching TRBD1. Unmatched junction bases numbered 1, after V lost 6 bases and J lost 3 bases. This CDR3 has 12 amino acids. Germline V lookup: CDR1 ENHRY, CDR2 SYGVKD. The CDR3 reads CAISTGEETQYF. The CDR3 DNA sequence: TGTGCCATCAGCACAGGGGAAGAGACCCAGTACTTC.

The chain joins TRBV5-1 to TRBJ2-7; D remains ambiguous. Germline CDR1 and CDR2: SGHRS and YFSETQ. This CDR3 is built from 15 residues. V lost 0 bases, J lost 4 bases, and 14 bases lay in between. CDR3 sequence reads: CASSLAGASMYEQYF. The CDR3 DNA reads TGCGCCAGCAGCTTGGCAGGAGCGTCAATGTACGAGCAGTACTTC.

In its sample, this clonotype was seen many times. The genes are TRBV5-1 and TRBJ2-1, with 8 bases identical to TRBD1. V was clipped by 3 bases and J by 9 bases; unmatched bases: 11. The CDR3 extends over 15 amino acids. Germline CDR1 is SGHRS and CDR2 is YFSETQ. CDR3 region: CASSSGGQGYGEQFF. The CDR3 DNA is TGCGCCAGCAGCTCCGGCGGACAGGGTTATGGTGAGCAGTTCTTC.

This clonotype was observed a handful of times. The chain joins TRBV20-1 to TRBJ2-1; TRBD2 matches 14 bases. With 5 bases clipped from V and 2 bases from J, the junction kept 11 bases outside the gene matches. CDR1 and CDR2 from the germline V gene are DFQATT and SNEGSKA (reference sequence). This CDR3 has 18 amino acids. The CDR3 DNA sequence: TGCAGTGCTTCGGGGACTAGCGGGAGATCCGGCCCCTACAATGAGCAGTTCTTC. This translates into CSASGTSGRSGPYNEQFF.

CDR3 nucleotides: TGTGCCAGCAGCCGGGATTGGACAGAAGCCTACGAGCAGTACTTC. This sequence encodes CASSRDWTEAYEQYF. This rearrangement joins TRBV12-3 or TRBV12-4 to TRBJ2-7; D might be TRBD1 (6 bases). This CDR3 spans 15 amino acids. Trimming stripped 6 bases from V and 2 bases from J, with 17 bases between.

The rearrangement links TRBV5-1 to TRBJ1-2, with a tentative D call TRBD1 (5 bases). Germline CDR1 SGHRS, CDR2 YFSETQ. V was clipped by 0 bases and J by 8 bases, with 14 bases between them. The CDR3 contains 14 residues. CDR3 DNA sequence: TGCGCCAGCAGCTTGGACGGGGGGACCAGGGGCTACACCTTC. This encodes CASSLDGGTRGYTF.

This clonotype was detected only a few times. J is TRBJ1-2 and V is TRBV27; a possible D gene is TRBD1 (5 bases). CDR1 is MNHEY and CDR2 is SMNVEV in the germline V gene (reference sequence). There are 13 residues in the CDR3. The V end was cut by 6 bases, the J end by 4 bases, with 12 bases between. The CDR3 spells CASRPFGAYGYTF. The CDR3 DNA reads TGTGCCAGCAGACCTTTTGGGGCCTATGGCTACACCTTC.

This clonotype has a handful of counts. V usage is TRBV12-3 or TRBV12-4 and J usage is TRBJ2-7; D not resolved. The CDR3 loop spans 15 amino acids. V was shortened by 3 bases and J by 0 bases, with 12 bases between the two germline ends. The CDR3 sequence: CASSFEPPSSYEQYF. The CDR3 region has the DNA TGTGCCAGCAGTTTTGAGCCCCCGAGCTCCTACGAGCAGTACTTC.

This clonotype showed up just a few times. This chain connects TRBV14 to TRBJ2-5; D may be TRBD1 (6 bases). The CDR3 is made up of 16 amino acids. Germline lookup yields CDR1 SGHDN and CDR2 FVKESK. Trimming shortened V by 4 bases and J by 9 bases, and 24 bases separated the two germline ends. The CDR3 DNA is TGTGCCAGCAGCCGTCGTGACGGACAGATTAAGAGGTCCCAGTACTTC. Its translation: CASSRRDGQIKRSQYF.

This clonotype has just a few counts. The genes are TRBV7-2 and TRBJ2-4; D assignment may be TRBD1 or TRBD2 (7 bases each). The ends were cut back, 2 bases at V and 3 bases at J, with 11 bases in the middle. The CDR3 extends over 15 amino acids. Looked up from germline, CDR1 is SGHTA and CDR2 is FQGNSA. The CDR3 spells CASSLTGEGKNIQYF. The CDR3 DNA reads as TGTGCCAGCAGCTTAACAGGGGAGGGCAAAAACATTCAGTACTTC.

This sequence joins TRBV29-1 and TRBJ2-1; D is undetermined. Between the trimmed V and J ends, which lost 4 bases and 1 base, there was a span of 14 bases. The CDR3 length is 15 residues. Germline CDR1 reads SQVTM; CDR2 reads ANQGSEA. The CDR3 protein is CSVADGTVSYNEQFF. The CDR3 DNA sequence: TGCAGCGTTGCTGACGGTACCGTATCCTACAATGAGCAGTTCTTC.

CDR3 region: CSVAGLKDRLFDEQFF. The CDR3 DNA is TGCAGCGTTGCGGGGTTGAAGGACAGGTTATTCGATGAGCAGTTCTTC. The chain uses TRBV29-1 and TRBJ2-1, with TRBD1 matching 7 bases. The V gene end was trimmed by 4 bases and the J gene end by 8 bases; junction bases not matched to a gene: 17. The CDR3 covers 16 residues. Germline V gives CDR1 SQVTM, CDR2 ANQGSEA.

The chain couples TRBV6-1 to TRBJ1-5, with D perhaps matching TRBD1 (5 bases). The CDR3 is 16 amino acids. The V and J ends lost 6 bases and 2 bases respectively, with 17 bases between them. Germline loops: CDR1 MNHNS, CDR2 SASEGT. The CDR3 DNA is TGTGCCAGCAGGAGAGGGGACCCACTGGGCAATCAGCCCCAGCATTTT. Translation: CASRRGDPLGNQPQHF.

This clonotype was seen many times. The chain carries TRBV3-1 and TRBJ2-7; TRBD1 aligns across 7 bases. This CDR3 is 13 amino acids long. Germline trimming cut 4 bases from V and 3 bases from J; bases unmatched to any gene: 3. CDR1 LGHDT and CDR2 YNNKEL come from the germline V gene (reference sequence). The CDR3 loop reads CASSPGQFYEQYF. CDR3 nucleotide sequence: TGTGCCAGCAGCCCGGGACAGTTCTACGAGCAGTACTTC.

The chain carries TRBV12-3 or TRBV12-4 and TRBJ2-3, with TRBD2 matching 7 bases. Unmatched junction bases numbered 9, after V lost 6 bases and J lost 0 bases. This CDR3 spans 16 amino acids. CDR3 sequence (DNA): TGTGCCAGCAGACTTACGGGACTACCAAGCACAGATACGCAGTATTTT. Its protein is CASRLTGLPSTDTQYF.

CDR3 amino acids: CASSRPVLYTGELFF. Written as DNA, the CDR3 is TGCGCCAGCAGCCGACCAGTCCTGTACACCGGGGAGCTGTTTTTT. The chain links TRBV4-3 to TRBJ2-2; D uncertain. There are 15 residues in the CDR3. CDR1 is LGHNA, CDR2 YSLEER, per germline. With 4 bases removed from V and 3 bases from J, the gap between germline ends came to 12 bases.